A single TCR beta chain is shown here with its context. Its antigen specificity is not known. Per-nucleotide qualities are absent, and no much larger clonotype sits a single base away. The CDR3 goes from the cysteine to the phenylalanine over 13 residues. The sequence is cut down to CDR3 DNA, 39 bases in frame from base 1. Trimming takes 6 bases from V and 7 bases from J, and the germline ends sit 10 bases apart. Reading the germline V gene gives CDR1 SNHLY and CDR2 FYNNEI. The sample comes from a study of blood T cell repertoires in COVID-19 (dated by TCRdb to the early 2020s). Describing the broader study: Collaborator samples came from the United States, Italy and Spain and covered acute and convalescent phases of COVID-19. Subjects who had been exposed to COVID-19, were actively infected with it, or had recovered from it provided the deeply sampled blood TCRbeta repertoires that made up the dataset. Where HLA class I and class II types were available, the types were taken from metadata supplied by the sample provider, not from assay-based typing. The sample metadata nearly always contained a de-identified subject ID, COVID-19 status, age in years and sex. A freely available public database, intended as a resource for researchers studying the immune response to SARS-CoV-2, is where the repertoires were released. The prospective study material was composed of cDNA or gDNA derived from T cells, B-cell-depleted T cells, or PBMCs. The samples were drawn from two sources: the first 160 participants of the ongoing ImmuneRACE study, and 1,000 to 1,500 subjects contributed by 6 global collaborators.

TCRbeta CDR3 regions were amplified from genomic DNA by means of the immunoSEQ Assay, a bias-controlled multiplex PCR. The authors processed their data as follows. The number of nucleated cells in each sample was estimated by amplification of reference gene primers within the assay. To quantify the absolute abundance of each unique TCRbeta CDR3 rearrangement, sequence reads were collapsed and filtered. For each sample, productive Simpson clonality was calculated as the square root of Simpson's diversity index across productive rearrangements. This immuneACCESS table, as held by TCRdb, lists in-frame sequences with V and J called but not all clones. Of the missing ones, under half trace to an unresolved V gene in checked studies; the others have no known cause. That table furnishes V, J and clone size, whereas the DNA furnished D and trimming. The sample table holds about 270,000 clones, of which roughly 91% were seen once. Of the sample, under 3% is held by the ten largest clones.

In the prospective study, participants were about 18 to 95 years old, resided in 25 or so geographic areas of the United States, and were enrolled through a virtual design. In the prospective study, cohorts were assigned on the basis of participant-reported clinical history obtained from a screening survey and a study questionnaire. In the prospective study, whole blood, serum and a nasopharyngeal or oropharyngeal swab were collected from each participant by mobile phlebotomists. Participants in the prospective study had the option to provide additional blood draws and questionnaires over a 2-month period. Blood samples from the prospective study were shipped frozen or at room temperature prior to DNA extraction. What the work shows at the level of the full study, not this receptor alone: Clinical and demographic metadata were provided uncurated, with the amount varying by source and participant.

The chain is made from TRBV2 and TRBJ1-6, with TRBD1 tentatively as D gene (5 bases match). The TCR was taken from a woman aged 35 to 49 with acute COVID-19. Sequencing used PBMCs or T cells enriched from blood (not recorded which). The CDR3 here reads CASRPAGNSPLHF. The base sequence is TGTGCCAGCAGACCCGCAGGGAATTCACCCCTCCACTTT.